This TCR beta chain stems from a study of T-cell memory formation after mild COVID-19. In the study overall: Across donors, TCR clusters were largely donor specific.

Study-wide points: Researchers could not confirm that second-wave clones peaking on day 37 targeted SARS-CoV-2.

In its sample, this clonotype was seen a few times. Its antigen is not known. TCRdb re-called the 5' RACE reads with MiXCR, one entry per CDR3 protein. The data show 400,000 to 500,000 distinct CDR3 sequences, 15% to 20% seen once. The sequenced sample consisted of PBMCs or a T cell subset sorted from them (not recorded which). This clonotype was obtained from an adult woman who had mild COVID-19 (a few samples of this study predate the infection). Cell type and time point are not known.

The CDR3 DNA reads as TGCGCCAGCAGCCGGGGAGCAACTAATGAAAAACTGTTTTTT. It is translated as CASSRGATNEKLFF. This sequence joins TRBV5-1 and TRBJ1-4, with unresolved D. The germline gives CDR1 SGHRS, CDR2 YFSETQ. Trimming removed 4 bases at V and 0 bases at J, with 7 bases between. The CDR3 runs 14 residues.